What follows describes a single T cell receptor beta chain. These data belong to a study of blood T cell repertoires in COVID-19. For the study at large: COVID-19 samples, acute and convalescent, were from the United States, Italy and Spain. Sample material is recorded as cDNA or gDNA derived from T cells, B-cell-depleted T cells, or PBMCs.

Sequencing was performed with immunoSEQ multiplex PCR; in TCRdb, only in-frame clones are kept and a portion is missing. The data contain some 240,000 clones, 90% of them singletons. Seattle enrolled patients during active infection and tracked them longitudinally. The V gene's germline CDR1 is LNHDA and CDR2 SQIVND (reference sequence). V shed 2 bases and J shed 2 bases, with 10 bases lying between them. The CDR3 contains 14 residues. The V gene is TRBV19, the J gene TRBJ2-7; no clear D gene. The sample taken for sequencing was peripheral blood. The receptor comes from a woman aged 55-75 years with COVID-19, enrolled during active disease. CDR3 in DNA: TGTGCCAGTAGTATATCGCAGGTCCCCTACGAGCAGTACTTC. Its protein is CASSISQVPYEQYF.